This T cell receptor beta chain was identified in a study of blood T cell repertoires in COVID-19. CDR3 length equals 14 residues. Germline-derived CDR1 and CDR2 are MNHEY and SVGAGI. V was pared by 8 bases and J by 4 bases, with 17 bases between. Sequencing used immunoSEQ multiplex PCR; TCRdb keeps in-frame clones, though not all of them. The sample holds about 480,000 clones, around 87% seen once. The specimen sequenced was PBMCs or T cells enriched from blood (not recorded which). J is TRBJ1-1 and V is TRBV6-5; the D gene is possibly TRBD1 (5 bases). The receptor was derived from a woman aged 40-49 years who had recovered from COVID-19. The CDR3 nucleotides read TGTGCCAGCCGCCTGACCCGGGGGACCACTGAAGCTTTCTTT. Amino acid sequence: CASRLTRGTTEAFF.